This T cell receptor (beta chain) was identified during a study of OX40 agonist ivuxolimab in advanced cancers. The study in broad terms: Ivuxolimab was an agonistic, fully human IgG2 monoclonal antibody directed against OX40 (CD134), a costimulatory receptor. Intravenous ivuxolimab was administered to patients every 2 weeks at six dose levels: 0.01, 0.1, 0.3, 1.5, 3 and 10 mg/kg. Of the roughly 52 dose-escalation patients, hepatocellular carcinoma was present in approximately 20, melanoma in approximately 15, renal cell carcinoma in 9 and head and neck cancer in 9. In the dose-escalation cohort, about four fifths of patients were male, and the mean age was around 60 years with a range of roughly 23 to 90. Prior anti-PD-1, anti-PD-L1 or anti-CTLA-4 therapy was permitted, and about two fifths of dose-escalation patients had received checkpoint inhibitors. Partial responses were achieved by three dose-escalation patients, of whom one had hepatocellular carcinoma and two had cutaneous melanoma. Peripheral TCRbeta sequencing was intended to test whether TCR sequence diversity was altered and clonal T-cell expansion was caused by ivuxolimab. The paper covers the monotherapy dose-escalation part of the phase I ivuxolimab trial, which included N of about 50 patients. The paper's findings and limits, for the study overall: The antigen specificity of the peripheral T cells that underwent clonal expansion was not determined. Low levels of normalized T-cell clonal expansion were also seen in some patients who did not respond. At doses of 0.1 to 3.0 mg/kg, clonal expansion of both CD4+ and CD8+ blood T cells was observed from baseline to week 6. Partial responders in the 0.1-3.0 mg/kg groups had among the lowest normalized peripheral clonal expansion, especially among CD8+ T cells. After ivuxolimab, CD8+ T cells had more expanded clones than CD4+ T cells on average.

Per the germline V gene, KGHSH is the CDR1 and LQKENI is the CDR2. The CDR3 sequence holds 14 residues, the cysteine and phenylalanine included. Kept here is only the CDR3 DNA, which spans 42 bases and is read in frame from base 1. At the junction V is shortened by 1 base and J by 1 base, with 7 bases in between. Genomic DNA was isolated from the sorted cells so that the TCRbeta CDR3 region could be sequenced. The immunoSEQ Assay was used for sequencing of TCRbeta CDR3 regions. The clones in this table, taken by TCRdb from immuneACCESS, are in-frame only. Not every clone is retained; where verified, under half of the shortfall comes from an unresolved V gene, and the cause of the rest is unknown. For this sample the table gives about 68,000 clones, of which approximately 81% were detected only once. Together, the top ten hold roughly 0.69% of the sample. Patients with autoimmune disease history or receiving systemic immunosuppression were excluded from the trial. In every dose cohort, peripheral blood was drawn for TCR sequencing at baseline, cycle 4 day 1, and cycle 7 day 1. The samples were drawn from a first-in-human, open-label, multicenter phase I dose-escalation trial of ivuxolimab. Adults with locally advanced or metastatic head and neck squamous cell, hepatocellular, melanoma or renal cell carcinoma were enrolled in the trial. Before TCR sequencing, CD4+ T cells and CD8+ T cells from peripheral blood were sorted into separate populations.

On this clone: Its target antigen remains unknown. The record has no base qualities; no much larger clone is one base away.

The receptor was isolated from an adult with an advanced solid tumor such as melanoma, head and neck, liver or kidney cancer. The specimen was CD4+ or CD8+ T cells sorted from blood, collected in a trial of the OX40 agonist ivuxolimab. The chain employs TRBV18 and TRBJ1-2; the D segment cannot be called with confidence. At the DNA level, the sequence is TGTGCCAGCTCACCACAGCCAGATAACTATGGCTACACCTTC. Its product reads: CASSPQPDNYGYTF.